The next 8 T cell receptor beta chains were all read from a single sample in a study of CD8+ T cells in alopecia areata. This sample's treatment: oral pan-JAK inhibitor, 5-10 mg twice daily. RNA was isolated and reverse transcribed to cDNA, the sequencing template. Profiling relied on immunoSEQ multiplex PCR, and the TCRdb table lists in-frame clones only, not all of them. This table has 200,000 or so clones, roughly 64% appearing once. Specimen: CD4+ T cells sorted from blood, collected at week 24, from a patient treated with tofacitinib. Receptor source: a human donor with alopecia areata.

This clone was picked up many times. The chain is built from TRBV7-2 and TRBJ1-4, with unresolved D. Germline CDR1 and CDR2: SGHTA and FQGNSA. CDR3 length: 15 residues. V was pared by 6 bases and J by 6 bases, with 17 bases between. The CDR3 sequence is CASSRSLGVYEKLFF. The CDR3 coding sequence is TGTGCCAGCAGTAGGTCTTTGGGAGTCTATGAAAAACTGTTTTTT. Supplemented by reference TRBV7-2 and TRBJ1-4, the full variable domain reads GAGVSQSPSNKVTEKGKDVELRCDPISGHTALYWYRQSLGQGLEFLIYFQGNSAPDKSGLPSDRFSAERTGGSVSTLTIQRTQQEDSAVYLCASSRSLGVYEKLFFGSGTQLSVL.

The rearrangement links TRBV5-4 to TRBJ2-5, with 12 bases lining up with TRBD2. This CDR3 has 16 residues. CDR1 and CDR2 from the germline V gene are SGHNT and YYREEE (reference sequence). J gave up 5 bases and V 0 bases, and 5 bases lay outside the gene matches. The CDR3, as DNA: TGTGCCAGCAGCTTGGACGCTAGCGGGGGGGCCGAGACCCAGTACTTC. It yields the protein CASSLDASGGAETQYF. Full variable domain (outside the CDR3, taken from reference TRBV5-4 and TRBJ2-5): ETGVTQSPTHLIKTRGQQVTLRCSSQSGHNTVSWYQQALGQGPQFIFQYYREEENGRGNFPPRFSGLQFPNYSSELNVNALELDDSALYLCASSLDASGGAETQYFGPGTRLLVL.

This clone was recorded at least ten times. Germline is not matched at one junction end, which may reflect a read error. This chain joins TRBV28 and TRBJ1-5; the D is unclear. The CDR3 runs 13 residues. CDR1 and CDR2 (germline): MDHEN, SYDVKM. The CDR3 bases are TGTGCCAGCAGGTTATCGGTAGTCCAGCCCCAGCATTTT. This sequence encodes CASRLSVVQPQHF.

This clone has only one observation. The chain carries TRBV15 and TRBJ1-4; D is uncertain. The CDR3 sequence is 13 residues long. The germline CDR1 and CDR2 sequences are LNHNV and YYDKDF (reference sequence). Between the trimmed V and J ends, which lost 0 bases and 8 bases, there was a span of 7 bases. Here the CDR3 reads CATSRDQEEKLFF. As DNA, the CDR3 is TGTGCCACCAGCAGAGATCAGGAGGAAAAACTGTTTTTT.

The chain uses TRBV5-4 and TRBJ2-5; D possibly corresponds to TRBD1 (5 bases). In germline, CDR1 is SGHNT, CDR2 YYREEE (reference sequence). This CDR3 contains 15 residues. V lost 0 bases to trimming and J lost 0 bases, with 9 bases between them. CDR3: CASSLGQRDQETQYF. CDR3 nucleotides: TGTGCCAGCAGCTTGGGACAGAGAGACCAAGAGACCCAGTACTTC.

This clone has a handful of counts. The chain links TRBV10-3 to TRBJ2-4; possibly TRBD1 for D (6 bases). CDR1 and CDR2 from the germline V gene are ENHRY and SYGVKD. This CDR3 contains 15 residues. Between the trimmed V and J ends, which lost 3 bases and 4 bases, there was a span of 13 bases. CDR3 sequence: CAISETGSPKNIQYF. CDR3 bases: TGTGCCATCAGTGAAACAGGGAGCCCTAAAAACATTCAGTACTTC.

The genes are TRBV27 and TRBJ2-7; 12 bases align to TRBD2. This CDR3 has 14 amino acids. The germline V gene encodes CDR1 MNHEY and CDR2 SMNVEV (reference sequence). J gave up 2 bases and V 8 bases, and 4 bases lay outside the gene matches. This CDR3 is CASRRLAGAYEQYF. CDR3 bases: TGTGCCAGCCGAAGACTAGCGGGAGCCTACGAGCAGTACTTC.

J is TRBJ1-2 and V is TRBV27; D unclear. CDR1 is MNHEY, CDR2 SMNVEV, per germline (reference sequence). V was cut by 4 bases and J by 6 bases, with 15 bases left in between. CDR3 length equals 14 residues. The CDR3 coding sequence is TGTGCCAGCAGTTCCCGACCCGTGGCCAATGGCTACACCTTC. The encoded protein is CASSSRPVANGYTF.